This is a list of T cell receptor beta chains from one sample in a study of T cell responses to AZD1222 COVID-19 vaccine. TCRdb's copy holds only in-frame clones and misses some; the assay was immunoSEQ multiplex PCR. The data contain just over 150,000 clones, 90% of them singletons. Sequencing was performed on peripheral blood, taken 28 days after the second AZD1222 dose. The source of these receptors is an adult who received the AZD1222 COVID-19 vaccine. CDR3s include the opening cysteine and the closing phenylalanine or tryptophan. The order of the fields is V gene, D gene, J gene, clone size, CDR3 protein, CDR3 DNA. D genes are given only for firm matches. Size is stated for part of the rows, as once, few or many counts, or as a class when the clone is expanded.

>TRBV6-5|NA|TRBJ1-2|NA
CASSRNRVNYGYTF
TGTGCCAGCAGTCGAAACAGGGTTAACTATGGCTACACCTTC
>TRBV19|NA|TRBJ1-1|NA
CASSSRQIEAFF
TGTGCCAGTAGTTCTCGACAGATTGAAGCTTTCTTT
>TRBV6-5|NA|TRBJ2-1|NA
CASSTLLNEQFF
TGTGCCAGCAGTACCCTTTTGAATGAGCAGTTCTTC
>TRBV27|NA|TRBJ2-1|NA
CASTPRAARSYNEQFF
TGTGCCAGCACCCCTAGGGCGGCGCGCTCCTACAATGAGCAGTTCTTC
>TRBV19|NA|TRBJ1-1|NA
CASSFVQNTEAFF
TGTGCCAGTAGTTTCGTTCAGAACACTGAAGCTTTCTTT
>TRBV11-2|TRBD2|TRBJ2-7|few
CASRLTSGYEQYF
TGTGCCAGCAGACTGACTAGCGGCTACGAGCAGTACTTC
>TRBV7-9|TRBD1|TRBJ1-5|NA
CASSPPGWTGNQPQHF
TGTGCCAGCAGCCCGCCAGGGTGGACAGGGAATCAGCCCCAGCATTTT
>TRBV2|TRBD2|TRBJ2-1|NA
CASNPLAGAYNEQFF
TGTGCCAGCAATCCCCTAGCGGGGGCCTACAATGAGCAGTTCTTC
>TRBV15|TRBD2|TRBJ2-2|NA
CATSPLGASGRRDTGELFF
TGTGCCACCAGCCCCCTTGGCGCTAGCGGGAGGCGTGACACCGGGGAGCTGTTTTTT
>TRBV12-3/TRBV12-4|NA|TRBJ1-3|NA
CASSFGPGNTIYF
TGTGCCAGCAGTTTCGGGCCTGGAAACACCATATATTTT
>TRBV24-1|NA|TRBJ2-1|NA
CATSDTAGVAGQPYNEQFF
TGTGCCACCAGTGACACCGCGGGGGTTGCGGGACAACCCTACAATGAGCAGTTCTTC
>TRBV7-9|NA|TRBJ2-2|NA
CASSLGGAQELFF
TGTGCCAGCAGCTTAGGTGGGGCTCAGGAGCTGTTTTTT
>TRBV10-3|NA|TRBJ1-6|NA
CAIAVVGDSPLHF
TGTGCCATCGCGGTCGTCGGAGATTCACCCCTCCACTTT
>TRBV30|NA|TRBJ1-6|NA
CAWSQTGGSPLHF
TGTGCCTGGAGCCAGACAGGTGGTTCACCCCTCCACTTT
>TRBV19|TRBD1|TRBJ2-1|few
CASSMWTGAFHEQFF
TGTGCCAGTAGTATGTGGACAGGGGCATTTCATGAGCAGTTCTTC
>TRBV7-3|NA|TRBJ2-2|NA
CASSPPGAGGELFF
TGTGCCAGCAGCCCCCCAGGGGCGGGCGGGGAGCTGTTTTTT
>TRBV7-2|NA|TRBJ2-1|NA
CASSSLSYNEQFF
TGTGCCAGCAGCTCACTTTCCTACAATGAGCAGTTCTTC
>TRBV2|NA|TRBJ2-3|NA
CASSDEDTQYF
TGTGCCAGCAGTGACGAAGATACGCAGTATTTT
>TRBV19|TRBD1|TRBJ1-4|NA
CASTNYGTDFQKLFF
TGTGCCAGTACCAACTACGGGACAGACTTCCAAAAACTGTTTTTT
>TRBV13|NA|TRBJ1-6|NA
CASAGLLNSPLHF
TGTGCCAGCGCAGGACTCCTTAATTCACCCCTCCACTTT
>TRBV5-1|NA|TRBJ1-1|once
CASSSGDFTEAFF
TGCGCCAGCAGCTCGGGGGACTTCACTGAAGCTTTCTTT
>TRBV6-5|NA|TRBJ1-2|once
CASSSNFGRRGSYTF
TGTGCCAGCAGTTCGAATTTCGGACGCCGGGGGAGCTACACCTTC
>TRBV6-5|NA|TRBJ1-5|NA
CASSYWVLYSNQPQHF
TGTGCCAGCAGTTACTGGGTCCTCTATAGCAATCAGCCCCAGCATTTT
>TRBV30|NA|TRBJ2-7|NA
CAWSVLFTYEQYF
TGTGCCTGGAGTGTCCTCTTCACCTACGAGCAGTACTTC
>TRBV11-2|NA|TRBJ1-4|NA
CASSHLGDVGTNEKLFF
TGTGCCAGCAGCCACCTCGGGGATGTCGGAACTAATGAAAAACTGTTTTTT
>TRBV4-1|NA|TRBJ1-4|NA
CASSQDLQAPTNEKLFF
TGCGCCAGCAGCCAAGATCTACAGGCGCCAACTAATGAAAAACTGTTTTTT
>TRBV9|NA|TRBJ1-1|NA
CASSVDVGGTEAFF
TGTGCCAGCAGCGTAGATGTGGGGGGCACTGAAGCTTTCTTT
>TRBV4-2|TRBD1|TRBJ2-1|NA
CASSLWTGEYNEQFF
TGTGCCAGCAGCCTGTGGACAGGGGAATACAATGAGCAGTTCTTC
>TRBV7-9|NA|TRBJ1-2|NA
CASSSGEIPDYGYTF
TGTGCCAGCAGCTCCGGAGAGATTCCCGACTATGGCTACACCTTC
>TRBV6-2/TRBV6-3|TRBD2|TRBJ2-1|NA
CASSHSGTYNEQFF
TGTGCCAGCAGTCATAGCGGGACCTACAATGAGCAGTTCTTC
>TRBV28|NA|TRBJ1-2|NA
CASSFIRDGYTF
TGTGCCAGCAGTTTTATCAGGGACGGCTACACCTTC
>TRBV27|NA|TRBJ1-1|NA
CASSSFGGGTEAFF
TGTGCCAGCAGTTCGTTCGGGGGTGGAACTGAAGCTTTCTTT
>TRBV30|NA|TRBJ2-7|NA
CAWSVPGLRGLPYEQYF
TGTGCCTGGAGTGTACCTGGGTTGCGGGGACTTCCCTACGAGCAGTACTTC
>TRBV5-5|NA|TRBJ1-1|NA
CASSLTLGGTEAFF
TGTGCCAGCAGTCTGACTCTAGGGGGCACTGAAGCTTTCTTT
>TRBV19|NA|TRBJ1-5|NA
CASQRVVGSNQPQHF
TGTGCCAGTCAAAGAGTAGTTGGGAGCAATCAGCCCCAGCATTTT
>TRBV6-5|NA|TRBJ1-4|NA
CASRPGEVINEKLFF
TGTGCCAGCAGGCCGGGTGAGGTCATTAATGAAAAACTGTTTTTT
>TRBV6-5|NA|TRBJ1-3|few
CASSSRQPSGNTIYF
TGTGCCAGCAGTTCCAGGCAGCCCTCTGGAAACACCATATATTTT
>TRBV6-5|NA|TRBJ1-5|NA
CASRLGSGPQHF
TGTGCCAGCAGGCTCGGGTCCGGACCCCAGCATTTT
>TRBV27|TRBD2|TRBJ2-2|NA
CASSPTSGSNTGELFF
TGTGCCAGCAGTCCGACTAGCGGCTCCAACACCGGGGAGCTGTTTTTT
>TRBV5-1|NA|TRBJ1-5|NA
CASSLYGNGQPQHF
TGCGCCAGCAGCTTGTATGGTAATGGACAGCCCCAGCATTTT
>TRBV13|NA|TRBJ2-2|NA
CASSPVPSTGELFF
TGTGCCAGCAGCCCCGTCCCCAGCACCGGGGAGCTGTTTTTT
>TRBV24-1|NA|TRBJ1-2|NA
CATSDSYLGGYTF
TGTGCCACCAGTGATTCATATTTAGGCGGCTACACCTTC
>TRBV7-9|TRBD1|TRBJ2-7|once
CASSSSRQGRSYEQYF
TGTGCCAGCAGCTCATCGCGACAGGGTAGGTCCTACGAGCAGTACTTT
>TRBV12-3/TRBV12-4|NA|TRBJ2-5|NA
CASSLAEQETQYF
TGTGCCAGCTCCTTAGCGGAACAAGAGACCCAGTACTTC
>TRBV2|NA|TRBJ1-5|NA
CASNGYSNQPQHF
TGTGCCAGCAATGGATATAGCAATCAGCCCCAGCATTTT
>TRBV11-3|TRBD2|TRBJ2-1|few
CASSFGGASYNEQFF
TGTGCCAGCAGCTTCGGGGGGGCCAGCTACAATGAGCAGTTCTTC
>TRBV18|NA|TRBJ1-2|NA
CASSTNTGFDYTF
TGTGCCAGCTCAACCAACACGGGGTTCGACTACACCTTC
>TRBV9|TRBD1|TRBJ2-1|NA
CASSSKTGIDEQFF
TGTGCCAGCAGCTCCAAGACAGGGATCGATGAGCAGTTCTTC
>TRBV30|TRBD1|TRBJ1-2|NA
CAWSEGTGGGYTF
TGTGCCTGGAGCGAAGGGACAGGGGGCGGCTACACCTTC
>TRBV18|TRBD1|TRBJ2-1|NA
CASSPQGATNEQFF
TGTGCCAGCTCACCACAGGGGGCGACGAATGAGCAGTTCTTC